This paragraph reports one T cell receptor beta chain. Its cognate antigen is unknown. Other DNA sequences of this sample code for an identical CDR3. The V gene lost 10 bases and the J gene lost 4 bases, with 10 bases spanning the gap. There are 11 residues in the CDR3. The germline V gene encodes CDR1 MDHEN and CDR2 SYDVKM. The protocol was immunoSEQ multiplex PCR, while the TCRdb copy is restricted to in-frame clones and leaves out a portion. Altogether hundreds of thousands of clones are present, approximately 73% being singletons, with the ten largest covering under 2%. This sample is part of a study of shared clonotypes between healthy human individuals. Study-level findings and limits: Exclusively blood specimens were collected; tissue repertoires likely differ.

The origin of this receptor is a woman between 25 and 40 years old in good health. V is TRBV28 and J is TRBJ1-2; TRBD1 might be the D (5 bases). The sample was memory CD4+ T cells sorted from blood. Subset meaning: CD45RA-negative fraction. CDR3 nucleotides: TGTGCCACCGGGACCGCCTATGGCTACACCTTC. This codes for CATGTAYGYTF.